What follows are 31 T cell receptor beta chains derived from one specimen sequenced in a study of cytomegalovirus exposure and HLA in healthy donors. 60 Vbeta and 13 Jbeta primers were used in PCR. Method: immunoSEQ multiplex PCR; TCRdb's copy keeps in-frame clones and lacks some. This table has roughly 62,000 clones, over 60% appearing once. Source material: PBMCs. These TCRs come from a young woman in good health and CMV-seronegative.

The rearrangement links TRBV7-3 to TRBJ2-2, with 9 bases lining up with TRBD2. This CDR3 is 18 amino acids long. V lost 4 bases, J lost 7 bases, and 16 bases stayed unmatched. The germline V gene encodes CDR1 SGHTA and CDR2 FQGTGA. The CDR3 DNA sequence: TGTGCCAGCAGCTCCCCTCTTGCAATGACTAGCGGATACGGGGAGCTGTTTTTT. It codes for CASSSPLAMTSGYGELFF.

V usage is TRBV10-3 and J usage is TRBJ2-3; 9 bases fit TRBD1. CDR1 ENHRY and CDR2 SYGVKD come from the germline V gene. The junction had 8 bases not matched to a gene; V was cut back by 4 bases and J by 3 bases. The CDR3 is made up of 16 amino acids. The CDR3 sequence: CAISGTSGQGTDTQYF. The CDR3, as DNA: TGTGCCATCAGTGGGACATCGGGACAGGGTACAGATACGCAGTATTTT.

J is TRBJ2-2 and V is TRBV28; 10 bases match TRBD2. There are 15 residues in the CDR3. CDR1 is MDHEN, CDR2 SYDVKM, per germline. Trimming removed 10 bases from V and 5 bases from J; junction bases left unmatched: 10. CDR3 nucleotide sequence: TGTGCCACCCACTGGACTAGCGGTGGAACCGGGGAGCTGTTTTTT. It encodes CATHWTSGGTGELFF.

This clone was detected a few times. This chain uses TRBV5-4 with TRBJ2-1, with 10 bases fitting TRBD2. This CDR3 comprises 15 residues. Trimming took 0 bases from V and 10 from J; bases not matched to a gene: 7. Germline V gene data show CDR1 as SGHNT and CDR2 as YYREEE (reference sequence). The CDR3: CASSLASSGSWEQFF. The CDR3 DNA follows: TGTGCCAGCAGCTTGGCTTCTAGCGGGAGTTGGGAGCAGTTCTTC.

The chain carries TRBV28 and TRBJ2-7, with 10 bases fitting TRBD2. J gave up 8 bases and V 4 bases, and 17 bases lay outside the gene matches. The CDR3 is 17 residues long. CDR1 and CDR2 from the germline V gene are MDHEN and SYDVKM. The CDR3 sequence: CASSSGLAGEGALQQYF. In DNA, the CDR3 is TGTGCCAGCAGTTCCGGGCTAGCGGGAGAAGGGGCCCTGCAGCAGTACTTC.

The V call is TRBV4-2, the J call TRBJ1-4, with D possibly TRBD1 on 6 matching bases. V shed 4 bases and J shed 0 bases, with 12 bases lying between them. This CDR3 comprises 16 residues. CDR1 is LGHNA and CDR2 is YNFKEQ in the germline V gene. CDR3 nucleotides: TGTGCCAGCAGCCTAAGGGACATTACAACTAATGAAAAACTGTTTTTT. Translated: CASSLRDITTNEKLFF.

The V call is TRBV18, the J call TRBJ2-2, with D perhaps TRBD2 (5 bases). Germline CDR1 is KGHSH and CDR2 is LQKENI. The CDR3 has 13 amino acids. Trimming stripped 3 bases from V and 3 bases from J, with 5 bases between. CDR3 protein: CASSPRDTGELFF. CDR3 in DNA: TGTGCCAGCTCACCGCGGGACACCGGGGAGCTGTTTTTT.

This clone has just one count. The chain links TRBV11-3 to TRBJ2-7; the D gene is possibly TRBD1 (6 bases). The germline CDR1 and CDR2 sequences are SGHNT and YENEEA. This CDR3 has 12 residues. V was trimmed by 5 bases and J by 7 bases, leaving 12 bases between them. As DNA, the CDR3 is TGTGCCAGCAGCCCAACAACAGGGGAGCAGTACTTC. Its protein is CASSPTTGEQYF. Filled out from reference TRBV11-3 and TRBJ2-7, the complete variable domain reads EAGVVQSPRYKIIEKKQPVAFWCNPISGHNTLYWYLQNLGQGPELLIRYENEEAVDDSQLPKDRFSAERLKGVDSTLKIQPAELGDSAVYLCASSPTTGEQYFGPGTRLTVT.

The rearrangement uses TRBV2 and TRBJ1-4, with D possibly being TRBD1 (5 bases). Trimming left V 6 bases short and J 11 bases short, with 13 bases between. The CDR3 is 12 amino acids. In germline, CDR1 is SNHLY, CDR2 FYNNEI. The CDR3 bases are TGTGCCAGCAGATACCAGGGTGACAAACTGTTTTTT. It translates to CASRYQGDKLFF.

The chain links TRBV28 to TRBJ2-1; D might be TRBD2 (5 bases). Germline V gene sequence: CDR1 MDHEN, CDR2 SYDVKM. The CDR3 length is 15 residues. The V and J ends lost 5 bases and 6 bases respectively, with 17 bases between them. In DNA form, the CDR3 reads TGTGCCAGCAGTCCTACCCTCGGACTTGTCAATGAGCAGTTCTTC. As protein: CASSPTLGLVNEQFF.

The genes are TRBV5-5 and TRBJ2-7; D is unclear. Germline V gene sequence: CDR1 SGHKS, CDR2 YYEKEE (reference sequence). V lost 0 bases, J lost 2 bases, and 3 bases lay in between. This CDR3 spans 12 amino acids. CDR3 sequence reads: CASSLGAYEQYV. The CDR3 DNA follows: TGTGCCAGCAGCTTGGGGGCCTACGAGCAGTACGTC.

The chain combines TRBV9 with TRBJ2-2; D is ambiguous. The germline gives CDR1 SGDLS, CDR2 YYNGEE. The CDR3 extends over 16 amino acids. The V end lost 0 bases, the J end lost 0 bases, and 9 bases lay between the germline ends. For the CDR3, the DNA is TGTGCCAGCAGCGTAGATGAGTTCGCGAACACCGGGGAGCTGTTTTTT. It is translated as CASSVDEFANTGELFF.

This clone occurred a few times. The chain is built from TRBV6-6 and TRBJ2-1, with TRBD2 matching over 7 bases. Germline V gene sequence: CDR1 MNHNY, CDR2 SVGAGI (reference sequence). The length of the CDR3 is 16 residues. The junction had 15 bases not matched to a gene; V was cut back by 7 bases and J by 6 bases. The CDR3 nucleotides are TGTGCCAGCAATAAAATAAGCGGGGTGACGGGCAATGAGCAGTTCTTC. It encodes CASNKISGVTGNEQFF.

The chain couples TRBV5-1 to TRBJ2-3, with D perhaps TRBD1 (6 bases). The length of the CDR3 is 14 residues. Trimming took 4 bases from V and 2 from J, leaving 11 bases between them. Looked up from germline, CDR1 is SGHRS and CDR2 is YFSETQ. The CDR3 here is CASSQGTNTDTQYF. DNA for the CDR3: TGCGCCAGCAGCCAGGGGACGAACACAGATACGCAGTATTTT.

This clone was counted between two and nine times. V usage is TRBV29-1 and J usage is TRBJ2-2, with TRBD2 identical over 11 bases. V lost 5 bases and J lost 4; bases outside the gene matches: 6. Germline loops: CDR1 SQVTM, CDR2 ANQGSEA. The CDR3 totals 15 residues. Here the CDR3 reads CSVTSGSGATGELFF. The CDR3 DNA reads as TGCAGCGTTACTAGCGGGAGTGGTGCCACCGGGGAGCTGTTTTTT.

The rearrangement uses TRBV7-2 and TRBJ1-4, with D unresolved. The CDR3 extends over 15 amino acids. Between the trimmed V and J ends, which lost 5 bases and 4 bases, there was a span of 14 bases. Germline loops: CDR1 SGHTA, CDR2 FQGNSA. Here the CDR3 reads CASSPYRDFNEKLFF. The CDR3 DNA follows: TGTGCCAGCAGCCCGTATCGGGATTTTAATGAAAAACTGTTTTTT.

The gene calls are TRBV19 and TRBJ1-2; D ambiguous. Germline lookup yields CDR1 LNHDA and CDR2 SQIVND (reference sequence). This CDR3 spans 14 amino acids. The CDR3 sequence: CVFCKEEAAYGYTF. The CDR3 DNA is TGTGTCTTTTGTAAAGAGGAGGCGGCATACGGCTACACCTTC.

The J gene is TRBJ2-1, the V gene TRBV14; maybe TRBD1 (6 bases). The germline gives CDR1 SGHDN, CDR2 FVKESK. The V and J ends lost 2 bases and 2 bases respectively, with 7 bases between them. The CDR3 runs to 14 residues. The CDR3 DNA reads TGTGCCAGCAGCCAACAGGGGCCCTACAATGAGCAGTTCTTC. Protein product: CASSQQGPYNEQFF.

The chain is built from TRBV2 and TRBJ1-5, with 9 bases aligning to TRBD1. J lost 4 bases, V lost 5 bases, and 3 bases had no gene match. The germline CDR1 and CDR2 sequences are SNHLY and FYNNEI. The CDR3 sequence is 14 residues long. The CDR3 reads CASSLGQGNQPQHF. For the CDR3, the DNA is TGTGCCAGCAGTCTGGGACAGGGTAATCAGCCCCAGCATTTT. The whole variable domain, remainder taken from reference TRBV2 and TRBJ1-5, is EPEVTQTPSHQVTQMGQEVILRCVPISNHLYFYWYRQILGQKVEFLVSFYNNEISEKSEIFDDQFSVERPDGSNFTLKIRSTKLEDSAMYFCASSLGQGNQPQHFGDGTRLSIL.

The chain is built from TRBV7-2 and TRBJ2-3; 7 positions agree with TRBD2. CDR3 length equals 15 residues. Germline loops: CDR1 SGHTA, CDR2 FQGNSA. V shed 0 bases and J 6 bases; nucleotides not matched to a gene: 6. CDR3 region: CASSLARDYGDTQYF. The CDR3 bases are TGTGCCAGCAGCTTAGCCCGGGACTACGGCGATACGCAGTATTTT.

The chain uses TRBV19 and TRBJ2-1; weak D call: TRBD2 (5 bases). This CDR3 is 13 amino acids long. With 4 bases removed from V and 4 bases from J, the gap between germline ends came to 8 bases. CDR1 and CDR2 from the germline V gene are LNHDA and SQIVND (reference sequence). In DNA, the CDR3 is TGTGCCAGTAGTAACGGGGTATACAATGAGCAGTTCTTC. As protein: CASSNGVYNEQFF.

The chain joins TRBV6-5 to TRBJ2-7; 9 bases agree with TRBD2. Unmatched junction bases numbered 5, after V lost 5 bases and J lost 0 bases. The CDR3 is 15 amino acids. CDR1 is MNHEY, CDR2 SVGAGI, per germline. The CDR3 is CASSVLSGSSYEQYF. Written as DNA, the CDR3 is TGTGCCAGCAGTGTACTTAGCGGGAGCTCCTACGAGCAGTACTTC.

The chain recombines TRBV14 with TRBJ1-2; D is unresolved. CDR1 SGHDN and CDR2 FVKESK come from the germline V gene. This CDR3 region has 13 residues. Trimming shortened V by 1 base and J by 4 bases, and 7 bases separated the two germline ends. CDR3 amino acids: CASSQAVIYGYTF. In DNA form, the CDR3 reads TGTGCCAGCAGCCAAGCGGTCATCTATGGCTACACCTTC.

This clone was detected once. This sequence joins TRBV15 and TRBJ1-1; 8 positions match TRBD1. V gave up 5 bases and J gave up 5 bases; unmatched junction bases: 7. The CDR3 runs to 14 residues. Germline loops: CDR1 LNHNV, CDR2 YYDKDF (reference sequence). CDR3 DNA: TGTGCCACCAGCCAAGACAGGGGAGGGACTGAAGCTTTCTTT. Amino acids: CATSQDRGGTEAFF.

V is TRBV11-2 and J is TRBJ2-1; D is unresolved. Looked up from germline, CDR1 is SGHAT and CDR2 is FQNNGV. Trimming took 10 bases from V and 3 from J, leaving 13 bases between them. This CDR3 is built from 13 residues. The CDR3 DNA follows: TGTGCCACTAGTGACTCGATCTACAATGAGCAGTTCTTC. Translated: CATSDSIYNEQFF.

The V and J genes are TRBV19 and TRBJ2-7; the match to TRBD2 covers 8 bases. Germline V gene lookup returns CDR1 LNHDA and CDR2 SQIVND (reference sequence). V lost 5 bases and J lost 3; bases outside the gene matches: 6. This CDR3 contains 14 residues. The CDR3 DNA follows: TGTGCCAGTAGTCACGGGAGGGCGGGCTACGAGCAGTACTTC. This gives the protein CASSHGRAGYEQYF.

This chain connects TRBV5-6 to TRBJ2-6; D remains ambiguous. The length of the CDR3 is 18 residues. In germline, CDR1 is SGHDT, CDR2 YYEEEE. V was clipped by 7 bases and J by 0 bases, with 20 bases between them. CDR3 sequence reads: CASVLSGSTPSGANVLTF. The DNA of the CDR3 is TGTGCCAGCGTCCTATCCGGGTCTACCCCCTCTGGGGCCAACGTCCTGACTTTC.

The chain carries TRBV29-1 and TRBJ2-3; D is unresolved. The germline CDR1 and CDR2 sequences are SQVTM and ANQGSEA. This CDR3 has 10 amino acids. With 5 bases removed from V and 11 bases from J, the gap between germline ends came to 11 bases. CDR3 region: CSVLELVQYF. The DNA of the CDR3 is TGCAGCGTTCTTGAACTTGTGCAGTATTTT.

The genes are TRBV30 and TRBJ2-1; the match to TRBD2 covers 14 bases. This CDR3 region has 18 residues. The germline gives CDR1 GTSNPN, CDR2 SVGIG (reference sequence). The ends lost 4 bases at V and 4 bases at J; junction bases unmatched: 12. The CDR3 spells CAWTSGTSGSNMYNEQFF. CDR3 bases: TGTGCCTGGACGTCCGGGACTAGCGGGAGTAATATGTACAATGAGCAGTTCTTC.

J is TRBJ2-7 and V is TRBV5-4; 7 nucleotides align to TRBD1. Germline CDR1 is SGHNT and CDR2 is YYREEE (reference sequence). Germline trimming cut 4 bases from V and 1 base from J; bases unmatched to any gene: 5. CDR3 length: 14 amino acids. CDR3 residues: CASSPGQESYEQYV. As DNA, the CDR3 is TGTGCCAGCAGCCCCGGACAGGAGTCCTACGAGCAGTACGTC.

This sequence joins TRBV5-1 and TRBJ2-7; 7 nucleotides match TRBD2. Germline loops: CDR1 SGHRS, CDR2 YFSETQ. V gave up 0 bases and J gave up 1 base; unmatched junction bases: 7. The length of the CDR3 is 16 residues. The CDR3 spells CASSLDPSGVSYEQYF. The CDR3 region has the DNA TGCGCCAGCAGCTTGGACCCAAGCGGGGTGTCCTACGAGCAGTACTTC.